The clone carrying this T cell receptor beta chain was seen a handful of times. Its matching antigen is unknown. The CDR3 covers 18 residues. CDR1 and CDR2 (germline): MNHEY, SVGAGI. V was trimmed by 0 bases and J by 1 base, leaving 16 bases between them. This record belongs to a study of esophageal squamous cell carcinoma under preoperative chemotherapy. As for time point: before preoperative PTX-NDP chemotherapy. Patients received paclitaxel-nedaplatin as preoperative chemotherapy before surgery. Study results and caveats: After treatment, tumor-infiltrating lymphocytes seemed to come partly from incoming peripheral T cells, not only local changes. Tumor-infiltrating lymphocytes showed no significant post-chemotherapy TCR diversity increase, unlike peripheral T cells.

Using its own MiXCR run on the PCR reads, TCRdb lists one record per CDR3 protein. The sample lists roughly 32,000 distinct CDR3 sequences, roughly 52% seen once, with approximately 12% in the top ten. The source is a human donor with esophageal squamous cell carcinoma. The donor label of this sample is uncertain. The rearrangement uses TRBV6-5 and TRBJ2-1, with D possibly TRBD1 on 5 matching bases. Sample collection was performed from a patient given preoperative chemotherapy. The CDR3: CASSYSFSRTHSYNEQFF. The CDR3 nucleotides read TGTGCCAGCAGTTACTCCTTTAGTAGGACACATTCCTACAATGAGCAGTTCTTC.